The 6 T cell receptor beta chains given below trace back to one sample, sequenced in a study of blood T cell repertoires in COVID-19. Profiling relied on immunoSEQ multiplex PCR, and the TCRdb table lists in-frame clones only, not all of them. Among 200,000 to 300,000 clones, approximately 86% were seen once, and the ten largest hold under 2%. Source material: peripheral blood. The receptors were gathered from a woman aged 60-75 years who had recovered from COVID-19.

This rearrangement joins TRBV5-1 to TRBJ1-4; 8 nucleotides agree with TRBD1. CDR3 size: 18 residues. Germline lookup yields CDR1 SGHRS and CDR2 YFSETQ. Trimming at V came to 0 bases and at J to 0 bases, leaving 7 bases not matched to a gene. The CDR3 here is CASSLANRGNPTNEKLFF. Here the CDR3 DNA reads TGCGCCAGCAGCTTGGCCAACAGGGGGAACCCAACTAATGAAAAACTGTTTTTT.

The V gene is TRBV11-2, the J gene TRBJ2-3; 7 bases align to TRBD2. Germline values: CDR1 SGHAT, CDR2 FQNNGV. Trimming at V came to 5 bases and at J to 6 bases, leaving 8 bases not matched to a gene. This CDR3 spans 14 amino acids. In DNA form, the CDR3 reads TGTGCCAGCAGCCTTGGCGGGAGAGGGGATACGCAGTATTTT. It is translated as CASSLGGRGDTQYF.

This clone showed up just a few times. The chain joins TRBV29-1 to TRBJ2-7; D possibly corresponds to TRBD1 (6 bases). This CDR3 has 12 amino acids. V dropped 3 bases and J dropped 5 bases, with 11 bases sitting between them. Germline CDR1 is SQVTM and CDR2 is ANQGSEA. The CDR3, as DNA: TGCAGCGTTGAGCAGGGGAAGCACGAGCAGTACTTC. Its translation is CSVEQGKHEQYF.

The gene calls are TRBV11-2 and TRBJ2-7, with D tentatively TRBD2 (6 bases). The CDR3 runs to 16 residues. V was shortened by 1 base and J by 5 bases, with 18 bases between the two germline ends. Germline V gene lookup returns CDR1 SGHAT and CDR2 FQNNGV. CDR3 DNA sequence: TGTGCCAGCAGCTTAGGAGGGGCGGGGCTTGGGAACGAGCAGTACTTC. Encoded protein: CASSLGGAGLGNEQYF. The full variable domain, its missing parts supplied by reference TRBV11-2 and TRBJ2-7, is EAGVAQSPRYKIIEKRQSVAFWCNPISGHATLYWYQQILGQGPKLLIQFQNNGVVDDSQLPKDRFSAERLKGVDSTLKIQPAKLEDSAVYLCASSLGGAGLGNEQYFGPGTRLTVT.

V gene TRBV19 combines with J gene TRBJ2-5, with 8 bases matching TRBD1. Germline CDR1 LNHDA, CDR2 SQIVND (reference sequence). The CDR3 extends over 15 amino acids. Germline trimming cut 1 base from V and 5 bases from J; bases unmatched to any gene: 6. CDR3: CASSIGAGGSETQYF. CDR3 nucleotides: TGTGCCAGTAGTATAGGCGCAGGGGGCTCTGAGACCCAGTACTTC.

This clone has only a few counts. V is TRBV7-8 and J is TRBJ1-2, with a possible D match to TRBD1 (5 bases). V was shortened by 1 base and J by 7 bases, with 19 bases between the two germline ends. This CDR3 is 16 amino acids long. Germline assignment: CDR1 SGHVS and CDR2 FQNEAQ. In DNA, the CDR3 is TGTGCCAGCAGCTTAGGCGGGGCGCAGGCGGAGGGTGGCTACACCTTC. Translated, it gives CASSLGGAQAEGGYTF.